Included here is one T cell receptor beta chain sequence, with context. V was pared by 0 bases and J by 6 bases, with 6 bases between. This CDR3 contains 12 residues. Germline values: CDR1 SGHRS, CDR2 YFSETQ. Repertoires were generated with immunoSEQ multiplex PCR, while TCRdb's copy carries only in-frame clones and drops some. This table holds about 73,000 clones, 92% found once. These data are taken from a study of T cell changes during pregnancy in multiple sclerosis. The material was peripheral blood, obtained in the third trimester of pregnancy. The receptor was derived from a female donor in good health, enrolled as a control in a pregnancy study. V gene TRBV5-1 combines with J gene TRBJ1-2, with D uncertain. CDR3 in amino acids: CASSLDTNGYTF. As DNA, the CDR3 is TGCGCCAGCAGCTTGGACACTAATGGCTACACCTTC.